The clone carrying this T cell receptor (beta chain) was counted at least ten times. Arm-PCR of CDR3 regions and iRepertoire HTBI primers were used to build TCR beta libraries. TCRdb fed the multiplex PCR reads into MiXCR, producing one record per CDR3 protein. Of a few hundred thousand distinct CDR3 sequences listed, about a quarter are singletons. The data are from a study of regulatory T cells in long-lasting Graves disease. As to time point: persistent/refractory GD, antithyroid drugs over 5 years with positive TRAb. RNA extracted from PBMCs served as the sequencing template. V was shortened by 6 bases and J by 2 bases, with 10 bases between the two germline ends. The germline V gene has CDR1 SGHTA and CDR2 FQGTGA. This CDR3 spans 13 amino acids.

The material was peripheral blood mononuclear cells (PBMCs), obtained when the disease was refractory, from a patient treated with antithyroid drugs. The rearrangement uses TRBV7-3 and TRBJ2-5, with D uncertain. The clonotype was recovered from a female donor with Graves disease. CDR3 amino acids: CASSPSVQETQYF. Here the CDR3 DNA reads TGTGCCAGCAGTCCCTCTGTTCAAGAGACCCAGTACTTC.